The 2 T cell receptor beta chains given below trace back to one sample, sequenced in a study of cytomegalovirus exposure and HLA in healthy donors. The primer mix had 60 Vbeta and 13 Jbeta primers. Sequenced by immunoSEQ multiplex PCR; TCRdb stores in-frame clones only, minus some. The table records about 140,000 clones, 70% to 85% of them present only once. The sample was PBMCs. The receptors come from a man under 40 in good health and CMV-seropositive.

J is TRBJ2-3 and V is TRBV6-4; the match to TRBD1 covers 8 bases. Germline V CDR1 and CDR2: MRHNA, SNTAGT. V was clipped by 6 bases and J by 2 bases; unmatched bases: 7. The CDR3 length is 15 residues. The CDR3 loop is CASRRQGLDTDTQYF. For the CDR3, the DNA is TGTGCCAGCAGAAGACAGGGGCTCGACACAGATACGCAGTATTTT.

The chain is built from TRBV5-1 and TRBJ2-1, with D possibly being TRBD1 (5 bases). The CDR3 runs 14 residues. Germline V gene lookup returns CDR1 SGHRS and CDR2 YFSETQ. The V gene lost 3 bases and the J gene lost 6 bases, with 13 bases spanning the gap. The DNA for the CDR3 is TGCGCCAGCAGCTCCCCTCCTCAGGGCAATGAGCAGTTCTTC. Translating gives CASSSPPQGNEQFF.